This entry concerns a single TCR beta chain. Its target antigen remains unknown. No quality values exist for individual bases; no much larger clone is one base distant. This sample was taken from a study of T cell clones after liver transplantation (dated by TCRdb to the late 2010s). As for the study more broadly: The samples were obtained from ITN030ST, a randomized trial that attempted immunosuppression withdrawal within 2 years after liver transplantation. After a pre-transplant mixed lymphocyte reaction, TCRbeta sequencing was used to pinpoint donor-reactive T cell clones, which were subsequently tracked in post-transplant blood. Third party-reactive TCRbeta sequences from pre-transplant MLRs were also identified as an antigen-independent comparator for donor-reactive sequences. Three of the eight recipients were HCV-positive; the others were transplanted for non-autoimmune, non-viral indications. Until randomization at 12-24 months post-transplant, subjects were given standard immunosuppression, with no induction therapy. Tolerance meant complete immunosuppression withdrawal for at least one year without liver enzymes rising beyond twice the upper limit of normal. The studied cohort comprised 8 liver transplant recipients, 3 classified as tolerant and 5 as non-tolerant. Blood samples were collected pre-transplant, then pre-randomization ahead of withdrawal, and finally post-randomization once withdrawal had either been completed or failed. Study-wide findings and limitations: Low numbers of available donor cells limited the measurable donor-reactive repertoire in a couple of subjects. In most of the 8 subjects, circulating donor-reactive CD4 TCRbeta sequences decreased significantly after transplant, regardless of tolerance or HCV status. Once repertoire turnover was taken into account, donor-reactive detection showed a significant reduction for CD4 in 7 of 8 subjects and for CD8 in 8 of 8. Conclusions were preliminary, limited by small, heterogeneous patient numbers and non-standardized post-transplant time points. Because allograft tissue specimens were not available, migration of donor-reactive T cells into the graft, rather than deletion, may have occurred. Donor-reactive sequences decreased more than third party-reactive sequences, which suggests partial antigen-specific deletion that was not related to withdrawal success.

Trimmed from V: 1 base; trimmed from J: 3 bases; junction bases lacking a gene match: 6. From the germline V gene, CDR1 is MGHRA and CDR2 is YSYEKL. From its cysteine to its phenylalanine, the CDR3 spans 16 amino acids. Only the CDR3 DNA stays, 48 bases, in frame from base 1. High-throughput TCRbeta CDR3 sequencing of frozen genomic DNA was performed by immunoSEQ, including PCR amplification, mapping, bias correction and internal controls. In the authors' own workflow: Productive rearrangements were kept, and unique TCRbeta sequences were defined by CDR3 nucleotide sequence plus V and J gene. A sequence counted as donor-reactive only if the sequence showed at least 5-fold expansion in CFSE-low cells compared with unstimulated pre-transplant cells and had a frequency of at least 0.01%. Per-subject minimum frequency thresholds, based on the lowest-template unstimulated sample, ensured at least 90% detection power. Jensen-Shannon divergence between the top 1000 TCRbeta sequences post-transplant and pre-transplant was used to measure repertoire turnover. Changes in detection of donor-reactive sequences were assessed with two-sided Fisher's exact tests. In TCRdb, the immuneACCESS table is reduced to in-frame sequences with V and J assigned. These tables do not hold every clone; where another copy was compared, an unresolved V gene accounts for under half, and the others remain unexplained. V, J and clone size were drawn from that table, and D and trimming were deduced from the DNA. For this sample there are 50,000 or so clones; roughly 70% appear just once. Just under 10% of the sample is in the top ten clones.

Unstimulated PBMCs, after thawing, were stained for CD3, CD4 and CD8 and then FACS-sorted into CD3+CD4+ and CD3+CD8+ populations. All 8 studied subjects were randomized to withdrawal of immunosuppression. Genomic DNA was isolated with the Qiagen DNeasy Blood and Tissue Kit. The chain links TRBV4-1 with TRBJ2-3, and TRBD2 aligns with 8 junction nucleotides. This clonotype was sampled from a human patient who received a liver transplant. After transplantation, some T cells may belong to the graft donor instead of the recipient. The sequencing used CD4+ T cells from blood, collected roughly 55 months after liver transplant. The DNA is as follows: TGCGCCAGCAGCCAAGTAAGATCGGGGGGGACAGATACGCAGTATTTT. Its coded protein is CASSQVRSGGTDTQYF.